Following are 21 T cell receptor beta chains from one sample sequenced in a study of cytomegalovirus exposure and HLA in healthy donors. Researchers ran the PCR with 60 Vbeta and 13 Jbeta primers. Generated by immunoSEQ multiplex PCR, the TCRdb table keeps only in-frame clones and is missing some. Of some 180,000 clones listed, 65% to 85% are singletons. The sample consisted of PBMCs. The receptor set was obtained from a female donor in good health and CMV-seronegative.

This clone occurred a few times. This sequence joins TRBV6-6 and TRBJ1-4; D remains ambiguous. Trimming left V 7 bases short and J 5 bases short, with 17 bases between. The germline gives CDR1 MNHNY, CDR2 SVGAGI (reference sequence). This CDR3 is 15 amino acids long. CDR3 nucleotides: TGTGCCAGCAAGGGAGTCGGCAGTCAGAATGAAAAACTGTTTTTT. Translated: CASKGVGSQNEKLFF.

The rearrangement links TRBV14 to TRBJ2-1; 11 nucleotides match TRBD1. Trimming took 0 bases from V and 6 from J; bases not matched to a gene: 4. Germline CDR1 SGHDN, CDR2 FVKESK. The CDR3 is made up of 16 amino acids. CDR3 residues: CASSQDPGQGGNEQFF. As DNA, the CDR3 is TGTGCCAGCAGCCAAGACCCGGGACAGGGGGGCAATGAGCAGTTCTTC.

The V and J genes are TRBV10-3 and TRBJ2-7; D ambiguous. Germline V lookup: CDR1 ENHRY, CDR2 SYGVKD. V lost 8 bases and J lost 0, with 5 bases in between. The CDR3 spans 11 residues. The CDR3 is CAISGSYEQYF. The CDR3 DNA follows: TGTGCCATCTCGGGCTCCTACGAGCAGTACTTC.

This clone was counted once. The genes are TRBV4-2 and TRBJ1-4; 7 bases match TRBD1. The CDR3 contains 16 residues. CDR1 and CDR2 (germline): LGHNA, YNFKEQ. Trimming at V came to 0 bases and at J to 2 bases, leaving 3 bases not matched to a gene. CDR3 amino acids: CASSQDEGATNEKLFF. In DNA, the CDR3 is TGTGCCAGCAGCCAAGATGAGGGGGCTACTAATGAAAAACTGTTTTTT.

This rearrangement joins TRBV7-9 to TRBJ2-5, with 9 positions matching TRBD2. Germline values: CDR1 SEHNR, CDR2 FQNEAQ (reference sequence). CDR3 length: 12 residues. The CDR3 nucleotides read TGTTCCGGTACTAGCGGGCAAGAGACCCAGTACTTC. Translating it yields CSGTSGQETQYF.

V usage is TRBV27 and J usage is TRBJ1-5, with TRBD1 matching over 10 bases. Germline CDR1 and CDR2: MNHEY and SMNVEV (reference sequence). The V and J ends lost 4 bases and 7 bases, in that order; junction bases with no gene match: 13. CDR3 length: 17 amino acids. This CDR3 reads CASSSTPGQGLSQPQHF. In nucleotides, the CDR3 is TGTGCCAGCAGTTCTACCCCGGGACAGGGGTTGTCACAGCCCCAGCATTTT.

CDR3 in amino acids: CASSPDTSGRGVEQFF. As DNA, the CDR3 is TGTGCCAGCTCACCCGACACTAGCGGGAGAGGTGTTGAGCAGTTCTTC. V gene TRBV18 combines with J gene TRBJ2-1; the match to TRBD2 covers 11 bases. The germline V gene encodes CDR1 KGHSH and CDR2 LQKENI. V was pared by 3 bases and J by 9 bases, with 10 bases of the junction left unmatched. The CDR3 runs to 16 residues.

The chain is built from TRBV12-5 and TRBJ2-2; D perhaps matches TRBD1 (6 bases). The V end lost 5 bases, the J end lost 5 bases, and 9 bases lay between the germline ends. Germline loops: CDR1 LGHNT, CDR2 FRNRAP. The CDR3 has 13 amino acids. As DNA, the CDR3 is TGTGCTAGTGGTCGGACAGTGACCGGGGAGCTGTTTTTT. Amino acids: CASGRTVTGELFF.

V usage is TRBV5-6 and J usage is TRBJ2-7; TRBD2 aligns across 9 bases. Germline trimming cut 1 base from V and 6 bases from J; bases unmatched to any gene: 8. Germline lookup yields CDR1 SGHDT and CDR2 YYEEEE. The CDR3 is 15 amino acids. CDR3 coding DNA: TGTGCCAGCAGCTTGTTAGCGGGAGTTCTTGGCGAGCAGTACTTC. It yields the protein CASSLLAGVLGEQYF. Drawing the rest from reference TRBV5-6 and TRBJ2-7, the complete variable domain is DAGVTQSPTHLIKTRGQQVTLRCSPKSGHDTVSWYQQALGQGPQFIFQYYEEEERQRGNFPDRFSGHQFPNYSSELNVNALLLGDSALYLCASSLLAGVLGEQYFGPGTRLTVT.

The gene calls are TRBV7-3 and TRBJ2-1; D perhaps matches TRBD2 (6 bases). Trimming took off 2 bases at V and 2 bases at J, with 13 bases between the two ends. Germline lookup yields CDR1 SGHTA and CDR2 FQGTGA. The CDR3 is made up of 16 amino acids. CDR3 region: CASSLFQGRTYNEQFF. CDR3 sequence (DNA): TGTGCCAGCAGCTTATTTCAAGGGAGGACCTACAATGAGCAGTTCTTC.

This clone has at least ten counts. This chain uses TRBV20-1 with TRBJ1-2; no clear D. The CDR3 runs to 10 residues. The V gene's germline CDR1 is DFQATT and CDR2 SNEGSKA (reference sequence). V was trimmed by 6 bases and J by 7 bases, leaving 9 bases between them. CDR3 protein: CSAPVGGYTF. The CDR3 DNA reads TGCAGTGCACCCGTCGGTGGCTACACCTTC.

The genes are TRBV6-1 and TRBJ1-6, with D unresolved. This CDR3 region has 15 residues. Trimming took off 0 bases at V and 9 bases at J, with 12 bases between the two ends. CDR1 is MNHNS and CDR2 is SASEGT in the germline V gene. CDR3 nucleotide sequence: TGTGCCAGCAGTGAAGCGCTGGCAGATTCTTCACCCCTCCACTTT. Translated: CASSEALADSSPLHF.

The chain carries TRBV7-3 and TRBJ2-7, with 7 bases that match TRBD2. J was trimmed by 2 bases and V by 1 base; bases with no gene match: 5. Germline V gene data show CDR1 as SGHTA and CDR2 as FQGTGA. The CDR3 runs to 15 residues. The CDR3 protein is CASSLRGGNTYEQYF. The CDR3 DNA reads as TGTGCCAGCAGCTTAAGGGGGGGGAACACCTACGAGCAGTACTTC.

The chain joins TRBV12-5 to TRBJ2-7, with a weak D call TRBD2 (7 bases). CDR1 LGHNT and CDR2 FRNRAP come from the germline V gene. The CDR3 is 15 amino acids. The V and J ends lost 0 bases and 2 bases respectively, with 11 bases between them. The CDR3: CASGLVVGGPYEQYF. The CDR3 DNA sequence: TGTGCTAGTGGTTTGGTAGTGGGGGGGCCCTACGAGCAGTACTTC.

This clone was observed a single time. The chain carries TRBV7-9 and TRBJ2-3; 11 bases agree with TRBD2. V trimming: 3 bases; J trimming: 2 bases; junction bases outside the gene matches: 7. Germline V lookup: CDR1 SEHNR, CDR2 FQNEAQ (reference sequence). This CDR3 region has 17 residues. CDR3 bases: TGTGCCAGCAGCTTGACCCTAGCGGGGGGTTTCACAGATACGCAGTATTTT. Translation: CASSLTLAGGFTDTQYF.

The chain links TRBV18 to TRBJ2-6, with a possible D match to TRBD2 (7 bases). Germline V gene lookup returns CDR1 KGHSH and CDR2 LQKENI. V was cut by 2 bases and J by 1 base, with 9 bases left in between. The CDR3 runs 16 residues. For the CDR3, the DNA is TGTGCCAGCTCACCAAGGGGGGGATCTGGGGCCAACGTCCTGACTTTC. Translating it yields CASSPRGGSGANVLTF.

This clone occurred a few times. The chain carries TRBV6-5 and TRBJ1-1; 7 bases are shared with TRBD1. Germline V gives CDR1 MNHEY, CDR2 SVGAGI. V was pared by 3 bases and J by 3 bases, with 10 bases of the junction left unmatched. The CDR3 length is 16 residues. This CDR3 is CASSYSLTGTYTEAFF. The CDR3 DNA follows: TGTGCCAGCAGTTATTCGTTGACAGGGACATACACTGAAGCTTTCTTT.

This clone has only one observation. The chain uses TRBV7-6 and TRBJ1-1; TRBD1 is a possible D gene (5 bases). V was shortened by 4 bases and J by 0 bases, with 12 bases between the two germline ends. The CDR3 has 15 amino acids. Germline CDR1 reads SGHVS; CDR2 reads FNYEAQ. As DNA, the CDR3 is TGTGCCAGCAGCTCACCGATGGGGCTGAACACTGAAGCTTTCTTT. This codes for CASSSPMGLNTEAFF. Full variable domain (remainder filled in from reference TRBV7-6 and TRBJ1-1): GAGVSQSPRYKVTKRGQDVALRCDPISGHVSLYWYRQALGQGPEFLTYFNYEAQQDKSGLPNDRFSAERPEGSISTLTIQRTEQRDSAMYRCASSSPMGLNTEAFFGQGTRLTVV.

The rearrangement joins TRBV11-3 to TRBJ2-1, with TRBD2 identical over 8 bases. Germline lookup yields CDR1 SGHNT and CDR2 YENEEA. Trimming removed 7 bases from V and 0 bases from J; junction bases left unmatched: 5. CDR3 length equals 15 residues. The DNA of the CDR3 is TGTGCCAGCACCCCCAGCGGGAGCTCCTACAATGAGCAGTTCTTC. Amino acids: CASTPSGSSYNEQFF.

The chain joins TRBV2 to TRBJ2-5, with TRBD2 matching 8 bases. Germline V gives CDR1 SNHLY, CDR2 FYNNEI. V shed 4 bases, J shed 1 base, and the junction held 2 bases outside the gene matches. CDR3 length equals 14 residues. The CDR3: CASSGTSTQETQYF. The CDR3 DNA sequence: TGTGCCAGCAGTGGGACTAGCACCCAAGAGACCCAGTACTTC. The full variable domain, completed using reference TRBV2 and TRBJ2-5, is EPEVTQTPSHQVTQMGQEVILRCVPISNHLYFYWYRQILGQKVEFLVSFYNNEISEKSEIFDDQFSVERPDGSNFTLKIRSTKLEDSAMYFCASSGTSTQETQYFGPGTRLLVL.

In its sample, this clone was seen once. The chain carries TRBV7-3 and TRBJ2-7, with 11 positions matching TRBD1. The V gene end was trimmed by 4 bases and the J gene end by 7 bases; junction bases not matched to a gene: 6. This CDR3 contains 14 residues. The germline V gene has CDR1 SGHTA and CDR2 FQGTGA. CDR3 coding DNA: TGTGCCAGCAGCTCTGGGGGACAGGGGGGAGAGCAGTACTTC. It is translated as CASSSGGQGGEQYF.